These T cell receptor beta chains were read from a single sample in a study of blood T cell repertoires in COVID-19. The repertoire was sequenced with immunoSEQ multiplex PCR; TCRdb's copy has only in-frame clones and lacks some. The table lists under 250,000 clones, over 80% of them singletons. Sequencing was carried out using peripheral blood. Receptor source: a woman between 40 and 55 years old who had recovered from COVID-19. Both conserved end residues are part of each CDR3.

TRBV5-1	TRBJ2-5	CASTTTGIGTGETQYF
TRBV18	TRBJ1-5	CASSSETGADQPQHF
TRBV30	TRBJ2-1	CAWSTGGFIIEQFF
TRBV11-2	TRBJ2-5	CASSFVSGTQQETQYF
TRBV7-2	TRBJ2-7	CASSLPPEERGSSYEQYF
TRBV30	TRBJ2-5	CAWTTGLYQETQYF
TRBV18	TRBJ2-3	CASSPSDTQYF
TRBV18	TRBJ2-5	CASSPTSDGETQYF
TRBV6-6	TRBJ2-7	CASSPQGGSGYEQYF
TRBV28	TRBJ1-2	CASIDRGIYGYTF
TRBV10-3	TRBJ2-2	CAIGQNTGELFF
TRBV3-1/TRBV3-2	TRBJ2-1	CASTRGLAFYNEQFF
TRBV11-2	TRBJ2-1	CASSLGISGGRYNEQFF
TRBV6-2/TRBV6-3	TRBJ2-7	CASSRDRVYEQYF